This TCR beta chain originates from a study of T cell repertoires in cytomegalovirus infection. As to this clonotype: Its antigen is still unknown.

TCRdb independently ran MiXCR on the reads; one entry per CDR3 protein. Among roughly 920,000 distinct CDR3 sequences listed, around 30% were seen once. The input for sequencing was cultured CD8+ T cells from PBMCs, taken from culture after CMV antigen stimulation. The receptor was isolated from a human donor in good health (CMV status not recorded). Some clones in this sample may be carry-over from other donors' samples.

The chain's CDR3 is CASSLVGGQGRGSTEAFF. The CDR3 bases are TGTGCCAGCAGCTTAGTGGGGGGACAGGGGAGAGGGAGCACTGAAGCTTTCTTT. The chain uses TRBV11-2 and TRBJ1-1; 10 positions match TRBD1. Germline trimming cut 1 base from V and 4 bases from J; bases unmatched to any gene: 12. This CDR3 spans 18 amino acids. Germline CDR1 is SGHAT and CDR2 is FQNNGV.